The clone carrying this TCR beta chain was recorded only once. This entry is derived from a study of identifying expanded T cells in peripheral blood. Only in-frame clones appear in the TCRdb table, and some are missing; sequencing was by immunoSEQ multiplex PCR. The data contain 130,000 or so clones, more than 80% of them seen just once; the ten biggest clones take up 2.5% to 4%. Germline lookup yields CDR1 LGHNA and CDR2 YSLEER. V shed 1 base and J 8 bases; nucleotides not matched to a gene: 12. CDR3 length: 16 residues. Sequences were obtained from blood. The V and J genes are TRBV4-3 and TRBJ1-2; 8 positions agree with TRBD1. The TCR was taken from a person aged 18 to 75 in good health. The CDR3 sequence: CASSQGEGQGAEGYTF. The CDR3 DNA reads as TGCGCCAGCAGCCAAGGGGAAGGACAGGGAGCCGAAGGCTACACCTTC.